The 14 T cell receptor beta chains given below trace back to one sample, sequenced in a study of beta chain features in type 1 diabetes. No antigen has been assigned to these receptors. General study results and limits: Moderately but significantly shorter TCRB CDR3s were found in Type 1 diabetes patients in all four CD4+ subsets.

Expressed TCRB transcripts were sequenced after all isolated RNA was converted to cDNA. Data came from immunoSEQ multiplex PCR; TCRdb stores just in-frame clones and leaves some out. The sample has about 650,000 clones, around 12% seen once. The source material was naive CD4+ T cells from blood. These receptors were collected from a man aged 30 to 39 with type 1 diabetes.

The chain combines TRBV29-1 with TRBJ1-5; D is unresolved. Germline V gene data show CDR1 as SQVTM and CDR2 as ANQGSEA. CDR3 size: 11 residues. V was shortened by 6 bases and J by 11 bases, with 14 bases between the two germline ends. CDR3 residues: CSVRAGEAQHF. The CDR3 DNA reads as TGCAGCGTAAGGGCTGGGGAGGCCCAGCATTTT.

The table lists this clone with a few counts. The chain employs TRBV6-1 and TRBJ1-5, with unresolved D. The CDR3 is made up of 17 amino acids. Germline CDR1 reads MNHNS; CDR2 reads SASEGT. V shed 1 base and J shed 0 bases, with 13 bases lying between them. The CDR3 loop is CASSEGRGFNSNQPQHF. CDR3 in DNA: TGTGCCAGCAGTGAAGGGAGAGGGTTTAATAGCAATCAGCCCCAGCATTTT.

The chain has TRBV10-3 and TRBJ2-1; 9 bases line up with TRBD1. Looked up from germline, CDR1 is ENHRY and CDR2 is SYGVKD. This CDR3 has 12 amino acids. The chain's CDR3 is CVVGDRENEQFF. The CDR3 region has the DNA TGTGTCGTCGGGGACAGGGAGAATGAGCAGTTCTTC.

This clone was counted between two and nine times. At one of its ends the junction is not consistent with the germline gene, which may arise from a read error. V gene TRBV7-3 combines with J gene TRBJ2-7, with D possibly being TRBD1 (6 bases). The germline V gene has CDR1 SGHTA and CDR2 FQGTGA. CDR3 length: 14 residues. CDR3 in DNA: TGTGCCAGCAGCCTAACAGGGAATTCCTACGAGCAGTACTTC. It yields the protein CASSLTGNSYEQYF.

V is TRBV4-1 and J is TRBJ2-7; D perhaps matches TRBD1 (5 bases). Germline V gives CDR1 MGHRA, CDR2 YSYEKL. CDR3 length: 13 residues. Trimming shortened V by 0 bases and J by 11 bases, and 14 bases separated the two germline ends. The CDR3 here is CASSQDVRQIEYF. The CDR3 bases are TGCGCCAGCAGCCAAGATGTGAGACAGATAGAGTACTTC.

Remarks on this clone: The sample holds other DNA sequences that translate to the same CDR3. The chain joins TRBV7-9 to TRBJ2-1; 10 nucleotides align to TRBD1. Per the germline V gene, CDR1 is SEHNR and CDR2 is FQNEAQ (reference sequence). Germline trimming cut 3 bases from V and 6 bases from J; bases unmatched to any gene: 5. The CDR3 extends over 15 amino acids. The CDR3 sequence is CASSFTGTGVNEQFF. Here the CDR3 DNA reads TGTGCCAGCAGCTTCACCGGGACAGGGGTCAATGAGCAGTTCTTC.

The chain links TRBV27 to TRBJ1-5; D gene unclear. The CDR3 contains 13 residues. CDR1 is MNHEY and CDR2 is SMNVEV in the germline V gene (reference sequence). The V gene lost 3 bases and the J gene lost 4 bases, with 7 bases spanning the gap. The CDR3 is CASSLQDNQPQHF. In DNA, the CDR3 is TGTGCCAGCAGTTTGCAGGATAATCAGCCCCAGCATTTT.

The chain is built from TRBV2 and TRBJ1-2, with D possibly TRBD1 on 5 matching bases. This CDR3 contains 15 residues. Germline CDR1 and CDR2: SNHLY and FYNNEI. Deletions cut 2 bases from V and 7 bases from J, with 17 bases between. CDR3 coding DNA: TGTGCCAGCAGTGAACACCCATCGCAGCAGGGTGGCTACACCTTC. Protein: CASSEHPSQQGGYTF. Variable domain in full (rest from reference TRBV2 and TRBJ1-2): EPEVTQTPSHQVTQMGQEVILRCVPISNHLYFYWYRQILGQKVEFLVSFYNNEISEKSEIFDDQFSVERPDGSNFTLKIRSTKLEDSAMYFCASSEHPSQQGGYTFGSGTRLTVV.

The J gene is TRBJ1-6, the V gene TRBV11-2; D is ambiguous. V lost 4 bases and J 9 bases, leaving 13 bases between the germline ends. The CDR3 is 14 amino acids. Per germline, CDR1 SGHAT and CDR2 FQNNGV. CDR3 in DNA: TGTGCCAGCAGCTCCAGTGCAGGCGTTTCACCCCTCCACTTT. This encodes CASSSSAGVSPLHF.

CDR3 region: CASTERPDQETQYF. CDR3 nucleotide sequence: TGTGCCAGCACCGAGCGACCGGATCAAGAGACCCAGTACTTC. The chain carries TRBV2 and TRBJ2-5; D is undetermined. This CDR3 contains 14 residues. The V gene lost 7 bases and the J gene lost 2 bases, with 14 bases spanning the gap. The germline gives CDR1 SNHLY, CDR2 FYNNEI.

The rearrangement links TRBV19 to TRBJ1-5, with a weak D call TRBD1 (6 bases). Germline CDR1 LNHDA, CDR2 SQIVND (reference sequence). Trimming pared 1 base from V and 6 bases from J, leaving 10 bases between. The CDR3 has 14 amino acids. CDR3 coding DNA: TGTGCCAGTAGTATAGCAGGGGCAGGTCAGCCCCAGCATTTT. Protein: CASSIAGAGQPQHF.

Worth noting for this clone: Other DNA sequences in this sample translate to the same CDR3. This sequence joins TRBV30 and TRBJ1-5; D is uncertain. Germline V gives CDR1 GTSNPN, CDR2 SVGIG (reference sequence). The CDR3 spans 13 residues. The V gene lost 2 bases and the J gene lost 4 bases, with 9 bases spanning the gap. Here the CDR3 reads CAWSTRGNQPQHF. CDR3 in DNA: TGTGCCTGGAGTACAAGAGGGAATCAGCCCCAGCATTTT.

In its sample, this clone was seen a few times. V and J are TRBV2 and TRBJ1-3; 7 nucleotides align to TRBD1. V lost 5 bases, J lost 2 bases, and 3 bases stayed unmatched. Germline CDR1 and CDR2: SNHLY and FYNNEI. The CDR3 contains 14 residues. CDR3 nucleotide sequence: TGTGCCAGCAGTCCTGACAGGGCTGGAAACACCATATATTTT. Translating it yields CASSPDRAGNTIYF.

There are a few counts of this clone. The chain combines TRBV29-1 with TRBJ2-1, with a possible D match to TRBD1 (6 bases). The CDR3 is 17 residues long. V lost 6 bases and J lost 7, with 28 bases in between. In germline, CDR1 is SQVTM, CDR2 ANQGSEA. The DNA of the CDR3 is TGCAGCGTAGCCCGGGACACCGGACCTCTACCAAGAAATGAGCAGTTCTTC. Its translation: CSVARDTGPLPRNEQFF.